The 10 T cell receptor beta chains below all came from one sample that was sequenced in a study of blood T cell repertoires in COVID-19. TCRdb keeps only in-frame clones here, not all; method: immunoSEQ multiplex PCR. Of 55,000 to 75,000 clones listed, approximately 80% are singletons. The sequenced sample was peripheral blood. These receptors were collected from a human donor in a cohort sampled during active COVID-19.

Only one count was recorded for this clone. Here the CDR3 DNA reads TGTGCCTGGAGTGTAGCGGGGTACAATGAGCAGTTCTTC. This encodes CAWSVAGYNEQFF. This chain links TRBV30 with TRBJ2-1, with 7 bases fitting TRBD2. Trimming at V came to 0 bases and at J to 4 bases, leaving 0 bases not matched to a gene. This CDR3 region has 13 residues. In germline, CDR1 is GTSNPN, CDR2 SVGIG (reference sequence).

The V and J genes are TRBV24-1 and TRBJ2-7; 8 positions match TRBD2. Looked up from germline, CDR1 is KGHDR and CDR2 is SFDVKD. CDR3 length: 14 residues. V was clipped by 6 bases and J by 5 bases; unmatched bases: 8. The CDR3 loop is CATSPSGSSNEQYF. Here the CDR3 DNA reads TGTGCCACCAGTCCCAGCGGGAGTTCTAACGAGCAGTACTTC.

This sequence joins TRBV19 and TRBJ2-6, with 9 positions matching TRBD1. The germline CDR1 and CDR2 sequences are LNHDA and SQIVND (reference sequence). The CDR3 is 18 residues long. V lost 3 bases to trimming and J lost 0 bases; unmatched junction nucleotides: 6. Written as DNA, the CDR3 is TGTGCCAGTAGTATCGACGGGACAGGGTTCTCTGGGGCCAACGTCCTGACTTTC. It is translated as CASSIDGTGFSGANVLTF.

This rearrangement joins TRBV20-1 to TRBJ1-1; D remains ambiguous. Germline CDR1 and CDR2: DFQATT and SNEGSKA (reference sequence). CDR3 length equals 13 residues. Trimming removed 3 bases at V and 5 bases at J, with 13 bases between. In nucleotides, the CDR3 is TGCAGTGCTAGTAGTGGGAGAGAAACTGAAGCTTTCTTT. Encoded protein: CSASSGRETEAFF.

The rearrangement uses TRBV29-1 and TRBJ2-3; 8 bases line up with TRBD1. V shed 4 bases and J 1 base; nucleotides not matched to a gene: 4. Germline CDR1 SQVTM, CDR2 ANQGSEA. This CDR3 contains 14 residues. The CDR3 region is CSVGQGTRTDTQYF. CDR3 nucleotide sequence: TGCAGCGTTGGACAGGGGACTCGCACAGATACGCAGTATTTT.

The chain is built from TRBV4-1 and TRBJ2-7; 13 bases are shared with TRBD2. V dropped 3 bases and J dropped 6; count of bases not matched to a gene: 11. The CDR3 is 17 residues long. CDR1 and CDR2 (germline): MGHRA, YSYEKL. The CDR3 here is CASSHPSGLAGESEQYF. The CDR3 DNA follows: TGCGCCAGCAGCCACCCCTCAGGACTAGCGGGAGAATCCGAGCAGTACTTC.

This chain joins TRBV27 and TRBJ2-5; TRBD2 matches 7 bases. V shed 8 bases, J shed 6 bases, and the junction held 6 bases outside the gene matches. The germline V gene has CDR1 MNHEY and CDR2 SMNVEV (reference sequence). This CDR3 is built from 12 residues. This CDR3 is CASRWEGKTQYF. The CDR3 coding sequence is TGTGCCAGCCGGTGGGAGGGAAAGACCCAGTACTTC.

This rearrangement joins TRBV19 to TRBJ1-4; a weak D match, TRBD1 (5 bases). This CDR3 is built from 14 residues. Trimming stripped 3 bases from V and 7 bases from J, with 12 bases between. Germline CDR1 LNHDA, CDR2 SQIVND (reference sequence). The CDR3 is CASSMEGLGEKLFF. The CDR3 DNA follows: TGTGCCAGTAGTATGGAGGGGCTGGGTGAAAAACTGTTTTTT.

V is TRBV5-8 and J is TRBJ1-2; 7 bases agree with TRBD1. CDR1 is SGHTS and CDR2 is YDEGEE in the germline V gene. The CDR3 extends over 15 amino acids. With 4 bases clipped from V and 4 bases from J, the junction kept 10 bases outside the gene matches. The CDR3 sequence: CASSRDRGRSYGYTF. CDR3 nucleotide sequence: TGTGCCAGCAGCCGGGACAGAGGTCGTAGCTATGGCTACACCTTC. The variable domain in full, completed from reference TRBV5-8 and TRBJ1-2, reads EAGVTQSPTHLIKTRGQQATLRCSPISGHTSVYWYQQALGLGLQFLLWYDEGEERNRGNFPPRFSGRQFPNYSSELNVNALELEDSALYLCASSRDRGRSYGYTFGSGTRLTVV.

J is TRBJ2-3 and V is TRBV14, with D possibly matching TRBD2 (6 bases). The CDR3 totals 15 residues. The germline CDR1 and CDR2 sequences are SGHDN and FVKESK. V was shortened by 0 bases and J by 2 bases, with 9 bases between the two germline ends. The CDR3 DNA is TGTGCCAGCAGCCAAGAAACTAGCTACACAGATACGCAGTATTTT. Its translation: CASSQETSYTDTQYF.